The rows below give T cell receptor beta chains drawn from one sample of a study of blood T cells in healthy people across ages. TCRdb passed the 5' RACE reads through MiXCR, listing each CDR3 protein once. Found here are 780,000 or so distinct CDR3 sequences, roughly 25% of them singletons; the top ten hold approximately 3.7%. The sample was also linked to a second study, of T cells of mothers and their children.

The specimen was blood. The source is a boy under 18 in good health. The CDR3 runs from the conserved cysteine through the conserved F or W. Fields, in order: J gene, clone size, D gene, CDR3 length, V gene, CDR3 DNA, CDR3 protein. D genes are given only for firm matches. Not every row has a clone size; where given, it reads once, few, many or a size class.

j_gene: TRBJ2-1; abundance: few; d_gene: TRBD2; len: 14; v_gene: TRBV5-1; CDR3nt: TGCGCCAGCAGTGGCGGGGGGGGGAGTAATGAGCAGTTCTTC; CDR3aa: CASSGGGGSNEQFF
j_gene: TRBJ2-3; abundance: -; d_gene: -; len: 14; v_gene: TRBV9; CDR3nt: TGTGCCAGCAGCGTACCAGGTAGCACAGATACGCAGTATTTT; CDR3aa: CASSVPGSTDTQYF
j_gene: TRBJ1-1; abundance: few; d_gene: -; len: 13; v_gene: TRBV3-1; CDR3nt: TGTGCCAGCAGCCAAGGGTATTGGACTGAAGCTTTCTTT; CDR3aa: CASSQGYWTEAFF
j_gene: TRBJ1-5; abundance: -; d_gene: -; len: 15; v_gene: TRBV4-3; CDR3nt: TGCGCCAGCAGCCAAGAGGTCTGGGAAAATCAGCCCCAGCATTTT; CDR3aa: CASSQEVWENQPQHF
j_gene: TRBJ2-5; abundance: once; d_gene: -; len: 14; v_gene: TRBV15; CDR3nt: TGTGCCACCAGCAGGGTGCGGGTCGCGGAGACCCAGTACTTC; CDR3aa: CATSRVRVAETQYF
j_gene: TRBJ2-3; abundance: few; d_gene: TRBD2; len: 14; v_gene: TRBV27; CDR3nt: TGTGCCAGCAGTTCCCCTTTAGCGGGATTTACGCAGTATTTT; CDR3aa: CASSSPLAGFTQYF
j_gene: TRBJ2-5; abundance: few; d_gene: TRBD2; len: 14; v_gene: TRBV20-1; CDR3nt: TGCAGTGCTAACCCGGGGGGGCCGTGGGAGACCCAGTACTTC; CDR3aa: CSANPGGPWETQYF
j_gene: TRBJ2-1; abundance: few; d_gene: -; len: 16; v_gene: TRBV6-6; CDR3nt: TGTGCCACACATGATAGCGGTAGGAGCTCCTACAATGAGCAGTTCTTC; CDR3aa: CATHDSGRSSYNEQFF
j_gene: TRBJ1-4; abundance: -; d_gene: -; len: 16; v_gene: TRBV7-9; CDR3nt: TGTGCCAGCAGCCAGAACCTGAGGCCAACTAATGAAAAACTGTTTTTT; CDR3aa: CASSQNLRPTNEKLFF
j_gene: TRBJ2-1; abundance: -; d_gene: TRBD2; len: 18; v_gene: TRBV20-1; CDR3nt: TGCAGTGCCCTCCCTAGCGGGGGAAAGACCCGCTCCTACAATGAGCAGTTCTTC; CDR3aa: CSALPSGGKTRSYNEQFF
j_gene: TRBJ2-4; abundance: few; d_gene: -; len: 15; v_gene: TRBV28; CDR3nt: TGTGCCAGCAGTCCCATAGCGGAATTAAAAAACATTCAGTACTTC; CDR3aa: CASSPIAELKNIQYF
j_gene: TRBJ2-7; abundance: few; d_gene: TRBD1; len: 18; v_gene: TRBV7-2; CDR3nt: TGTGCCAGCAGCTTAGATGGTAGGGGACAGGGGTATTTCGACGAGCAGTACTTC; CDR3aa: CASSLDGRGQGYFDEQYF
j_gene: TRBJ1-2; abundance: -; d_gene: TRBD1; len: 14; v_gene: TRBV4-1; CDR3nt: TGCGCCAGCAGCCAACCAGGGACAGTAAGGGGCTACACCTTC; CDR3aa: CASSQPGTVRGYTF
j_gene: TRBJ2-3; abundance: -; d_gene: TRBD2; len: 18; v_gene: TRBV6-1; CDR3nt: TGTGCCAGCAGTGAGCGGGGTTGGACTAGCGGTTACACAGATACGCAGTATTTT; CDR3aa: CASSERGWTSGYTDTQYF
j_gene: TRBJ2-5; abundance: few; d_gene: TRBD1; len: 14; v_gene: TRBV29-1; CDR3nt: TGCAGCGTTGAAACCGACAGGGACCGGGAGACCCAGTACTTC; CDR3aa: CSVETDRDRETQYF
j_gene: TRBJ2-3; abundance: few; d_gene: TRBD1; len: 16; v_gene: TRBV28; CDR3nt: TGTGCCAGCAGTTTATTGACAGGGGGAGGCACAGATACGCAGTATTTT; CDR3aa: CASSLLTGGGTDTQYF
j_gene: TRBJ1-2; abundance: -; d_gene: -; len: 12; v_gene: TRBV24-1; CDR3nt: TGTGCCACCAGTGCCGGAGGGGCTAGCTACACCTTC; CDR3aa: CATSAGGASYTF
j_gene: TRBJ2-3; abundance: -; d_gene: -; len: 16; v_gene: TRBV7-2; CDR3nt: TGTGCCAGCAGCCGAGAAGGGACGCCCGGACCCAATACGCAGTATTTT; CDR3aa: CASSREGTPGPNTQYF
j_gene: TRBJ2-7; abundance: few; d_gene: TRBD1; len: 14; v_gene: TRBV29-1; CDR3nt: TGCAGCGTTGAGCTCGGGACAGGGGGCGGCGAGCAGTACTTC; CDR3aa: CSVELGTGGGEQYF
j_gene: TRBJ1-5; abundance: -; d_gene: -; len: 15; v_gene: TRBV7-3; CDR3nt: TGTGCCAGCAGCCCCCCCGGGTATAGCAATCAGCCCCAGCATTTT; CDR3aa: CASSPPGYSNQPQHF
j_gene: TRBJ2-7; abundance: -; d_gene: -; len: 14; v_gene: TRBV27; CDR3nt: TGTGCCAGCAGTTTATCCGGTATTCCGAGCGAGCAGTACTTC; CDR3aa: CASSLSGIPSEQYF
j_gene: TRBJ1-1; abundance: -; d_gene: -; len: 13; v_gene: TRBV12-3/TRBV12-4; CDR3nt: TGTGCCAGCATTGACGGAGGGGCCGCTGAAGCTTTCTTT; CDR3aa: CASIDGGAAEAFF
j_gene: TRBJ2-1; abundance: -; d_gene: TRBD2; len: 17; v_gene: TRBV7-2; CDR3nt: TGTGCCAGCAGCTTAGCGACTAGCGGGAGCTCCTACAATGAGCAGTTCTTC; CDR3aa: CASSLATSGSSYNEQFF
j_gene: TRBJ1-5; abundance: few; d_gene: -; len: 12; v_gene: TRBV29-1; CDR3nt: TGCAGCGCTACGGACGGTTATCAGCCCCAGCATTTT; CDR3aa: CSATDGYQPQHF
j_gene: TRBJ2-5; abundance: -; d_gene: TRBD1; len: 14; v_gene: TRBV12-3/TRBV12-4; CDR3nt: TGTGCCAGCAGTCGGACAGGGTTATCAGAGACCCAGTACTTC; CDR3aa: CASSRTGLSETQYF
j_gene: TRBJ2-1; abundance: -; d_gene: -; len: 15; v_gene: TRBV7-8; CDR3nt: TGTGCCAGCAGCTTTTCTTGGAGCTCCTACAATGAGCAGTTCTTC; CDR3aa: CASSFSWSSYNEQFF
j_gene: TRBJ1-3; abundance: few; d_gene: -; len: 15; v_gene: TRBV12-3/TRBV12-4; CDR3nt: TGTGCCAGCAGGATACAGAGTCTCTCTGGAAACACCATATATTTT; CDR3aa: CASRIQSLSGNTIYF
j_gene: TRBJ2-4; abundance: -; d_gene: -; len: 15; v_gene: TRBV4-2; CDR3nt: TGTGCCAGCAGCCAGCGATCCCTGGTGTTGGACATTCAGTACTTC; CDR3aa: CASSQRSLVLDIQYF